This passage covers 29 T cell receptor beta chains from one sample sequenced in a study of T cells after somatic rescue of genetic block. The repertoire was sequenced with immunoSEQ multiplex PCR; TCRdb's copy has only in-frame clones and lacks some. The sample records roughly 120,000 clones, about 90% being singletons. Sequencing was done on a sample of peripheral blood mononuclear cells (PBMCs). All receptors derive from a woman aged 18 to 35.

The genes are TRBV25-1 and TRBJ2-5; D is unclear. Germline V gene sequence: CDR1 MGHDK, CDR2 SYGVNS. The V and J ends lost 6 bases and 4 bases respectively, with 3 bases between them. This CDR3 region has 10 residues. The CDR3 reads CASSRETQYF. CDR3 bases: TGTGCCAGCAGCCGAGAGACCCAGTACTTC.

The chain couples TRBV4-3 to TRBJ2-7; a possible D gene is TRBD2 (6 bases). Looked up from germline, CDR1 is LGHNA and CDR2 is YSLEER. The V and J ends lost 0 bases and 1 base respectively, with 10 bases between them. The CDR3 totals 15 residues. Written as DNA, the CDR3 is TGCGCCAGCAGCCAAGAGCGCGGGATTTCCTACGAGCAGTACTTC. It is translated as CASSQERGISYEQYF.

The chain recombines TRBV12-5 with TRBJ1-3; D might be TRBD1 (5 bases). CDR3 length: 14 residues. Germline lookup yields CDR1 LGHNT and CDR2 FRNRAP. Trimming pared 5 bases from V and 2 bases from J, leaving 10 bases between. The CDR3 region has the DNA TGTGCTAGTGGTCCATCGGGGGCTGGAAACACCATATATTTT. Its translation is CASGPSGAGNTIYF. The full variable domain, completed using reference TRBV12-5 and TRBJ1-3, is DARVTQTPRHKVTEMGQEVTMRCQPILGHNTVFWYRQTMMQGLELLAYFRNRAPLDDSGMPKDRFSAEMPDATLATLKIQPSEPRDSAVYFCASGPSGAGNTIYFGEGSWLTVV.

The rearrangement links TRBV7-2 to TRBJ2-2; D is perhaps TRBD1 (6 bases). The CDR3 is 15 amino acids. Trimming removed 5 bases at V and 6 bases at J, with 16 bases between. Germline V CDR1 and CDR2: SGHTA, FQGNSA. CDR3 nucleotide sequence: TGTGCCAGCAGCGTACAGGGAAGGGCGGCCGGGGAGCTGTTTTTT. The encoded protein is CASSVQGRAAGELFF.

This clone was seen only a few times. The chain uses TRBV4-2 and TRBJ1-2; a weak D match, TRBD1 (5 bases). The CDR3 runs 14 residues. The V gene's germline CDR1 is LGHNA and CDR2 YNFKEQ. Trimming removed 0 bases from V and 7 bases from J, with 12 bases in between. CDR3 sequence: CASSQDRYTGGYTF. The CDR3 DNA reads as TGTGCCAGCAGCCAAGATCGATATACAGGTGGCTACACCTTC.

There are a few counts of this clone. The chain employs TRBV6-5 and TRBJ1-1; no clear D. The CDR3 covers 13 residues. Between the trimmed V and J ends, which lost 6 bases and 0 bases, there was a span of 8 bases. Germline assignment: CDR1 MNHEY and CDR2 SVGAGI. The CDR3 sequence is CASRRSMNTEAFF. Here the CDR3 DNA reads TGTGCCAGCAGGAGAAGCATGAACACTGAAGCTTTCTTT.

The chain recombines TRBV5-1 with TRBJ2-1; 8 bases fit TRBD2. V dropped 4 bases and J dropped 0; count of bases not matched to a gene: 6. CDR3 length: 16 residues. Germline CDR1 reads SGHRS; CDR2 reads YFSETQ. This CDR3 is CASSETSASSYNEQFF. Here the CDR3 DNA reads TGCGCCAGCAGCGAGACTAGCGCTAGCTCCTACAATGAGCAGTTCTTC.

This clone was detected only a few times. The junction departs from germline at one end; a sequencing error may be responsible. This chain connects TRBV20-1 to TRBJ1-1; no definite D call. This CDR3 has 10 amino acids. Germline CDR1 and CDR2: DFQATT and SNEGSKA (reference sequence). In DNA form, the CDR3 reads TGCAGTGCTCGAGACATAGAAGCTTTCTTT. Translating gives CSARDIEAFF.

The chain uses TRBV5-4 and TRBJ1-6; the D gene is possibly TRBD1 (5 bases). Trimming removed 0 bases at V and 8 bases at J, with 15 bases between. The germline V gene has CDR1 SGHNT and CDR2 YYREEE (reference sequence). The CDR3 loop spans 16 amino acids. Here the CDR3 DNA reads TGTGCCAGCAGCTTGGGGGAGACAGCTACTTATTCACCCCTCCACTTT. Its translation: CASSLGETATYSPLHF. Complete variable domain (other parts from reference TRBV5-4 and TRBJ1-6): ETGVTQSPTHLIKTRGQQVTLRCSSQSGHNTVSWYQQALGQGPQFIFQYYREEENGRGNFPPRFSGLQFPNYSSELNVNALELDDSALYLCASSLGETATYSPLHFGNGTRLTVT.

The CDR3 loop is CAWGRIYSPLHF. CDR3 nucleotides: TGTGCCTGGGGACGGATCTATTCACCCCTCCACTTT. The chain has TRBV30 and TRBJ1-6; D call uncertain. Germline V gene sequence: CDR1 GTSNPN, CDR2 SVGIG (reference sequence). Trimming cost V 5 bases and J 8 bases, with 10 bases left between them. The CDR3 totals 12 residues.

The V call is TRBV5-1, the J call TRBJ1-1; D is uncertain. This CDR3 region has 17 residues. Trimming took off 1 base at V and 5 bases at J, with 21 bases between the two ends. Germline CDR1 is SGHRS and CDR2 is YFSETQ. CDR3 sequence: CASSLTAARSPGTEAFF. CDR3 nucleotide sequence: TGCGCCAGCAGCTTGACTGCGGCAAGATCCCCGGGGACTGAAGCTTTCTTT.

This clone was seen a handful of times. The CDR3 region is CATTDRLQETQYF. In DNA form, the CDR3 reads TGTGCCACCACCGACAGGCTACAAGAGACCCAGTACTTC. This chain joins TRBV6-5 and TRBJ2-5; weak D call: TRBD1 (6 bases). Germline-derived CDR1 and CDR2 are MNHEY and SVGAGI. Trimming removed 10 bases at V and 2 bases at J, with 14 bases between. The CDR3 is made up of 13 amino acids.

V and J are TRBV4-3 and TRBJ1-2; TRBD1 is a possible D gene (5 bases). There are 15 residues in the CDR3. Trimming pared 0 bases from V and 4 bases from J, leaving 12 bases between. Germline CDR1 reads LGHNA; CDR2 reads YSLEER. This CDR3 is CASSQEPGLTYGYTF. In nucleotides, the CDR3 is TGCGCCAGCAGCCAAGAGCCGGGACTGACCTATGGCTACACCTTC.

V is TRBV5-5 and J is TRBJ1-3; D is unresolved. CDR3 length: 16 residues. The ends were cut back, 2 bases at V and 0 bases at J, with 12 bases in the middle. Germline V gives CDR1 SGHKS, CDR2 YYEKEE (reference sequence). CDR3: CASSFGPTTSGNTIYF. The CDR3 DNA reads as TGTGCCAGCAGCTTTGGACCGACAACCTCTGGAAACACCATATATTTT.

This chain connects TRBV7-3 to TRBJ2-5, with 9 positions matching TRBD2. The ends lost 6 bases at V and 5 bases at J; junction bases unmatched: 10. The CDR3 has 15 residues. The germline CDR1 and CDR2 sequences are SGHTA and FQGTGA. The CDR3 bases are TGTGCCAGCAGTCTTCAGGGACTAGCATGGGAGACCCAGTACTTC. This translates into CASSLQGLAWETQYF.

CDR3 bases: TGTGCCAGCAGCTTAATCGGACAGGGTACAAACACCATATATTTT. This sequence encodes CASSLIGQGTNTIYF. The rearrangement links TRBV5-6 to TRBJ1-3; 8 bases line up with TRBD1. The junction had 7 bases not matched to a gene; V was cut back by 2 bases and J by 6 bases. CDR1 is SGHDT, CDR2 YYEEEE, per germline. The CDR3 length is 15 residues.

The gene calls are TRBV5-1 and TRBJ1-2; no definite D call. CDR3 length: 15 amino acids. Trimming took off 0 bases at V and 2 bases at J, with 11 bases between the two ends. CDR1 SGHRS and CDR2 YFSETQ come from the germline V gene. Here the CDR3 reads CASSLASADNYGYTF. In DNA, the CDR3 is TGCGCCAGCAGCTTGGCCTCGGCAGACAACTATGGCTACACCTTC.

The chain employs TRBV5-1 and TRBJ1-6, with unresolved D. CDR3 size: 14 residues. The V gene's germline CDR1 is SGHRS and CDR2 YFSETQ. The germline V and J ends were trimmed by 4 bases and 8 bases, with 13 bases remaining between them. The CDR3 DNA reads TGCGCCAGCAGCGGGCTCGGGTGGGATTCACCCCTCCACTTT. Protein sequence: CASSGLGWDSPLHF.

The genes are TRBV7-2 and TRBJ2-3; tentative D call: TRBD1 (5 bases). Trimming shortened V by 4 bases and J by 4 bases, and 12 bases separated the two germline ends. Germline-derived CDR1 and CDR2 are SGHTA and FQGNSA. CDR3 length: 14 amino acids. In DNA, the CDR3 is TGTGCCAGCAGCTCCTCAAGGGGCGCAGATACGCAGTATTTT. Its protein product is CASSSSRGADTQYF. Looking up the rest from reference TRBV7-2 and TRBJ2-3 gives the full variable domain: GAGVSQSPSNKVTEKGKDVELRCDPISGHTALYWYRQSLGQGLEFLIYFQGNSAPDKSGLPSDRFSAERTGGSVSTLTIQRTQQEDSAVYLCASSSSRGADTQYFGPGTRLTVL.

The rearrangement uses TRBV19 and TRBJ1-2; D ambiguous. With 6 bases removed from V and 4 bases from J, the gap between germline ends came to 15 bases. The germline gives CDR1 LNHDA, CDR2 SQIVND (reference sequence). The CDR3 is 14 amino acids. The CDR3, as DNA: TGTGCCAGTAGGAAAGGGAGGGTTTTCTATGGCTACACCTTC. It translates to CASRKGRVFYGYTF.

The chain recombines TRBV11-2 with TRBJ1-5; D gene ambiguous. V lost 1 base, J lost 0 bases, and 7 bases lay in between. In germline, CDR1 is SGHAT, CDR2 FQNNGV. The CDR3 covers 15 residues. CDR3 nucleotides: TGTGCCAGCAGCTTAGGGCCTTATAGCAATCAGCCCCAGCATTTT. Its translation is CASSLGPYSNQPQHF.

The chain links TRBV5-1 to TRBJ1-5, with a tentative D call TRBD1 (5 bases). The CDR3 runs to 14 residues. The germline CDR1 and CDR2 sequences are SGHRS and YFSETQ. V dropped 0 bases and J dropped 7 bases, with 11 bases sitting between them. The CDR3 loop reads CASSLAGDDQPQHF. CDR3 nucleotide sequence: TGCGCCAGCAGCTTGGCGGGGGACGACCAGCCCCAGCATTTT.

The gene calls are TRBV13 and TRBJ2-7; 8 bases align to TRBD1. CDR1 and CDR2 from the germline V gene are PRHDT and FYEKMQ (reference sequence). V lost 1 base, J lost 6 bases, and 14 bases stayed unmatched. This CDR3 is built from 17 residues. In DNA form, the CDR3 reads TGTGCCAGCAGCTTAGATACCGGACAGGGAATACCTGTCGAGCAGTACTTC. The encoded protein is CASSLDTGQGIPVEQYF.

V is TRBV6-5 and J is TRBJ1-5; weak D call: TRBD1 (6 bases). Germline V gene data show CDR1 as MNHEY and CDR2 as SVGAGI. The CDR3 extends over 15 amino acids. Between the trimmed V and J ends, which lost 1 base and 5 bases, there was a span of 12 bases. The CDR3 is CASSYLGGADQPQHF. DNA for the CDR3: TGTGCCAGCAGTTACTTGGGGGGGGCGGATCAGCCCCAGCATTTT.

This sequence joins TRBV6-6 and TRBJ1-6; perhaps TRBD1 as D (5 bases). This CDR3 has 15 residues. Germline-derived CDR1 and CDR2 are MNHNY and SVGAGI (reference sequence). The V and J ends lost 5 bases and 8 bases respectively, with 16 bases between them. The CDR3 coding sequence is TGTGCCAGCAGTCTCGAATCCCCGGGGGATTCACCCCTCCACTTT. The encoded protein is CASSLESPGDSPLHF.

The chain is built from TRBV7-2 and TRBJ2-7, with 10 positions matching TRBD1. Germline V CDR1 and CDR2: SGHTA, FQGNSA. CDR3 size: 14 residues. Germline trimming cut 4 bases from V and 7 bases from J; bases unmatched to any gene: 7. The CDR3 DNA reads TGTGCCAGCAGCTCCCGACAGGGGGCGATGGAGCAGTACTTC. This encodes CASSSRQGAMEQYF.

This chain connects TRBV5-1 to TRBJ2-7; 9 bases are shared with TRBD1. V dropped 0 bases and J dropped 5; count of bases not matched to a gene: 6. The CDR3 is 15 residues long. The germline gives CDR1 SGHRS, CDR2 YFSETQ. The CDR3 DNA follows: TGCGCCAGCAGCTTGGGGGACAGGGTGAACCACGAGCAGTACTTC. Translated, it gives CASSLGDRVNHEQYF.

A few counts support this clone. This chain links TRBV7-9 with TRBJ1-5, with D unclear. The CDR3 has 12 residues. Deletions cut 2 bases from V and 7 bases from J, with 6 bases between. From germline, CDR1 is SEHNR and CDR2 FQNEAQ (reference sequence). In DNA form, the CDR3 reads TGTGCCAGCAGCTTAAGTACCCAGCCCCAGCATTTT. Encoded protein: CASSLSTQPQHF.

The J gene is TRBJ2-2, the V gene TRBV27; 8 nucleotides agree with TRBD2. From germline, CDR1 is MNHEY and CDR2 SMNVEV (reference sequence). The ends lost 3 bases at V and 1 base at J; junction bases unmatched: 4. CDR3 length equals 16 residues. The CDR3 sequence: CASSFAGGRNTGELFF. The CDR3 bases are TGTGCCAGCAGTTTTGCGGGGGGTAGGAACACCGGGGAGCTGTTTTTT.